This T cell receptor beta chain was retrieved from a study of blood T cell repertoires in COVID-19. As originally analysed: Amplification of reference gene primers provided the estimated nucleated cell counts. Data came from immunoSEQ multiplex PCR; TCRdb stores just in-frame clones and leaves some out. V, J and clone size are those of that table, while D and trimming were read from the DNA. The sample consists of about 59,000 clones, around 90% of them appearing once. Sequencing input: peripheral blood. The receptor was isolated from a man of 80 years or more with acute or convalescent COVID-19.

CDR3 sequence: CASSLEGNSPLHF. Here the CDR3 DNA reads TGTGCCAGCAGCTTGGAGGGGAATTCACCCCTCCACTTT. The chain joins TRBV7-9 to TRBJ1-6; a weak D match, TRBD1 (5 bases). The germline CDR1 and CDR2 sequences are SEHNR and FQNEAQ (reference sequence). The CDR3 runs 13 residues. Trimming took off 3 bases at V and 7 bases at J, with 7 bases between the two ends.